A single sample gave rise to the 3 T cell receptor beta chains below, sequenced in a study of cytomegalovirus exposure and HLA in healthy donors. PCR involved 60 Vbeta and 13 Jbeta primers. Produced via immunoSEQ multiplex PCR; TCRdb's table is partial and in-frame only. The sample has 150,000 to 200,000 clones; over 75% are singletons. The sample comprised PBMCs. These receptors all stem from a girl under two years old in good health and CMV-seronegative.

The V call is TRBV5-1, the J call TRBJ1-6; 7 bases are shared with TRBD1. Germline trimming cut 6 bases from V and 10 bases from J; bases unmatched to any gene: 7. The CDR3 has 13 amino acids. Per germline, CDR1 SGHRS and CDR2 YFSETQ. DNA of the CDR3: TGCGCCAGCACTGGGACAGAGAGATCACCCCTCCACTTT. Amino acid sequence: CASTGTERSPLHF. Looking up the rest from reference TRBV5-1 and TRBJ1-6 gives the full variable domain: KAGVTQTPRYLIKTRGQQVTLSCSPISGHRSVSWYQQTPGQGLQFLFEYFSETQRNKGNFPGRFSGRQFSNSRSEMNVSTLELGDSALYLCASTGTERSPLHFGNGTRLTVT.

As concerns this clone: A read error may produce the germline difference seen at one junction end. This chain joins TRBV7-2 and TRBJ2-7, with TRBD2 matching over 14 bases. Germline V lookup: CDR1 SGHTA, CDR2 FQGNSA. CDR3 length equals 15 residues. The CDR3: CASSLAGTSGGREVF. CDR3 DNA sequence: TGTGCCAGCAGCTTAGCAGGGACTAGCGGGGGCCGCGAAGTCTTC.

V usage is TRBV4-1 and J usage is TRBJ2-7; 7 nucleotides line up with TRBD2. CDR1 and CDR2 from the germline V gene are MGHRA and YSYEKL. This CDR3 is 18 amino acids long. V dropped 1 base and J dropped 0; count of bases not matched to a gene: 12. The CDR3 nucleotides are TGCGCCAGCAGCCAAGGATTGGGGGGGTGGGCAAGCTCCTACGAGCAGTACTTC. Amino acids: CASSQGLGGWASSYEQYF.